These T cell receptor beta chains were read from a single sample in a study of lymphopenia after photon versus proton radiotherapy. Clones were read by immunoSEQ multiplex PCR, and TCRdb kept only the in-frame ones, dropping some. The data hold some 44,000 clones, with about 83% observed a single time. This material consisted of peripheral blood, taken from a patient treated with proton-based radiotherapy. The receptor source for this set is a woman in her 70s with pancreatic cancer. The CDR3 runs from the conserved cysteine through the conserved F or W. The D gene is left open where the match is weak. Part of the rows lack a size; the others show once, few, many or a class for expanded clones.

clone size | D gene | J gene | V gene | CDR3 DNA | CDR3 protein
. | TRBD2 | TRBJ2-3 | TRBV9 | TGTGCCAGCAGCGCCACTAGCGGGAGGACAGATACGCAGTATTTT | CASSATSGRTDTQYF
. | . | TRBJ1-2 | TRBV28 | TGTGCCAGCAGGAAAAATACTAACTATGGCTACACCTTC | CASRKNTNYGYTF
. | . | TRBJ1-1 | TRBV18 | TGTGCCAGCTCACGAGAGTCGACAGGCTTGAACACTGAAGCTTTCTTT | CASSRESTGLNTEAFF
. | TRBD2 | TRBJ2-1 | TRBV29-1 | TGCAGCATTCTAGCGGGAGCCCACAATGAGCAGTTCTTC | CSILAGAHNEQFF
. | . | TRBJ1-3 | TRBV29-1 | TGCAGCGTCATCACAGGGACTGGAAACACCATATATTTT | CSVITGTGNTIYF
. | . | TRBJ2-7 | TRBV18 | TGTGCCAGCTCACCAGGGGGCTACGAGCAGTACTTC | CASSPGGYEQYF
. | . | TRBJ1-6 | TRBV6-1 | TGTGCCAGCACGGTCCTCTATAATTCACCCCTCCACTTT | CASTVLYNSPLHF
. | . | TRBJ2-1 | TRBV28 | TGTGCCAGCAGTCTCCGACTCGTCTACAATGAGCAGTTCTTC | CASSLRLVYNEQFF
once | TRBD1 | TRBJ1-2 | TRBV7-7 | TGTGCTAGCAGCTCGACAATGACAGGGCTTCTCACCTTC | CASSSTMTGLLTF
. | . | TRBJ2-2 | TRBV19 | TGTGCCAGTAACAATGGCGGGGAGCTGTTTTTT | CASNNGGELFF
. | . | TRBJ2-3 | TRBV6-6 | TGTGCCAGCCGGGGGGCTAGCAGTCCCCCAGATACGCAGTATTTT | CASRGASSPPDTQYF
. | . | TRBJ2-7 | TRBV5-1 | TGCGCCAGCAACCGGGACACCTCCTACGAGCAGTACTTC | CASNRDTSYEQYF
. | . | TRBJ2-4 | TRBV7-2 | TGTGCCAGCAGCTTAGAGAGGGGGGGAGCCAAAAACATTCAGTACTTC | CASSLERGGAKNIQYF
. | TRBD1 | TRBJ1-6 | TRBV7-9 | TGTGCCAGCAGCTTCCATTCAGGGGGCTTGAAGTCACCCCTCCACTTT | CASSFHSGGLKSPLHF
. | . | TRBJ2-1 | TRBV4-1 | TGCGCCAGCAGCCAAGTGGAGGGTACCTCCTACAATGAGCAGTTCTTC | CASSQVEGTSYNEQFF
once | TRBD2 | TRBJ2-2 | TRBV5-4 | TGTGCCAGCAGTTTAGCGGGACGAAACACCGGGGAGCTGTTTTTT | CASSLAGRNTGELFF
. | TRBD1 | TRBJ2-7 | TRBV5-4 | TGTGCCAGCAGCTCGGACAGGGGCGGCGAGCAGTACTTC | CASSSDRGGEQYF
. | TRBD1 | TRBJ2-7 | TRBV6-5 | TGTGCCAGCAGTTACGGGACAGGGGGCTTTGTCGAGCAGTACTTC | CASSYGTGGFVEQYF
. | . | TRBJ2-1 | TRBV6-5 | TGTGCCAGCAGTTTGACCGAATTTTTCTCCTACAATGAGCAGTTCTTC | CASSLTEFFSYNEQFF
. | TRBD2 | TRBJ2-5 | TRBV5-1 | TGCGCCAGCAGCTTGCGGGGGGAGAGTTTGGAGACCCAGTACTTC | CASSLRGESLETQYF
. | . | TRBJ2-3 | TRBV5-1 | TGCGCCAGCAGCTTCAGCCCCACAGATACGCAGTATTTT | CASSFSPTDTQYF
. | . | TRBJ1-5 | TRBV5-1 | TGCGCCAGCAGCTTGGCCGGGTACAGCAATCAGCCCCAGCATTTT | CASSLAGYSNQPQHF
. | . | TRBJ2-1 | TRBV19 | TGTGCCAGTAGTATCCGTGGCGGGTATTACAATGAGCAGTTCTTC | CASSIRGGYYNEQFF
. | . | TRBJ1-5 | TRBV19 | TGTGCCAGTAGTATTATGGGCCAGGGTCACCAGCCCCAGCATTTT | CASSIMGQGHQPQHF
once | . | TRBJ2-1 | TRBV7-2 | TGTGCCAGCAGCAGAGTTCTAGCAGATGTTAAAAATGAGCAGTTCTTC | CASSRVLADVKNEQFF